The 25 T cell receptor beta chains below come from one sample, sequenced in a study of regulatory T cells in long-lasting Graves disease (dated by TCRdb to the early 2020s). Per the publication, the time point label means: persistent/refractory GD, antithyroid drugs over 5 years with positive TRAb. RNA was extracted from PBMCs in TRIzol for both TCR sequencing and RNA sequencing. Library generation was performed with multiplex PCR. The instrument given in TCRdb is Illumina HiSeq 4000. iRepertoire HTBI primers and Arm-PCR amplification of CDR3 regions were used to construct TCR beta libraries. TCRdb trimmed public reads at Q25 via fastp, called clones via MiXCR and kept in-frame beta chains. Each entry is one CDR3 protein sequence, shown with its most common DNA and genes. This sample gives roughly 500,000 distinct CDR3 sequences in total; approximately 23% of them show up just once. The ten largest clones take up 13% of the sample.

The specimen was peripheral blood mononuclear cells (PBMCs), collected when the disease was refractory, from a patient treated with antithyroid drugs. The receptors stem from a female donor with Graves disease.

The chain combines TRBV6-1 with TRBJ2-1; TRBD2 matches 10 bases. The CDR3 length is 14 residues. V trimming: 6 bases; J trimming: 4 bases; junction bases outside the gene matches: 3. CDR1 is MNHNS, CDR2 SASEGT, per germline. CDR3 loop: CASSGLAEYNEQFF. In DNA form, the CDR3 reads TGTGCCAGCAGCGGACTAGCGGAATACAATGAGCAGTTCTTC.

This clonotype occurred many times. The chain uses TRBV6-1 and TRBJ2-7, with D maybe TRBD2 (5 bases). The germline gives CDR1 MNHNS, CDR2 SASEGT. Trimming took 6 bases from V and 2 from J, leaving 14 bases between them. The CDR3 length is 14 residues. This CDR3 is CASRAADGAYEQYF. CDR3 bases: TGTGCCAGCAGGGCCGCTGACGGGGCCTACGAGCAGTACTTC.

This clonotype came up many times. This rearrangement joins TRBV28 to TRBJ1-4; maybe TRBD1 (5 bases). Germline V lookup: CDR1 MDHEN, CDR2 SYDVKM. The germline V and J ends were trimmed by 5 bases and 10 bases, with 20 bases remaining between them. The CDR3 runs to 15 residues. The CDR3 DNA follows: TGTGCCAGCAGTCCACGGGGGGAGGCCGGGGGAAAACTGTTTTTT. Protein sequence: CASSPRGEAGGKLFF.

Many counts were recorded for this clonotype. DNA of the CDR3: TGTGCCAGCACCACGACGGGGCAAGAGACCCAGTACTTC. This codes for CASTTTGQETQYF. The rearrangement joins TRBV28 to TRBJ2-5; D is possibly TRBD2 (5 bases). This CDR3 has 13 residues. Deletions cut 7 bases from V and 2 bases from J, with 11 bases between. CDR1 is MDHEN, CDR2 SYDVKM, per germline.

The chain is built from TRBV10-3 and TRBJ2-5, with D perhaps TRBD2 (7 bases). The germline gives CDR1 ENHRY, CDR2 SYGVKD. The V end was cut by 6 bases, the J end by 1 base, with 12 bases between. CDR3 length: 14 amino acids. The CDR3 coding sequence is TGTGCCATCAGCCCCGGGGGGCTCCAAGAGACCCAGTACTTC. This encodes CAISPGGLQETQYF.

This clonotype has more than one count but fewer than ten. This chain links TRBV11-1 with TRBJ1-2; maybe TRBD1 (6 bases). This CDR3 has 14 amino acids. Germline values: CDR1 SGHAT, CDR2 FQDESV (reference sequence). V lost 5 bases to trimming and J lost 3 bases, with 13 bases between them. The CDR3 loop is CASSPQGEDYGYTF. In DNA, the CDR3 is TGTGCCAGCAGCCCACAGGGTGAAGACTATGGCTACACCTTC.

The chain uses TRBV30 and TRBJ2-2; possibly TRBD1 for D (7 bases). Trimming shortened V by 7 bases and J by 4 bases, and 16 bases separated the two germline ends. CDR1 GTSNPN and CDR2 SVGIG come from the germline V gene (reference sequence). This CDR3 region has 14 residues. As DNA, the CDR3 is TGTGCCTTGAAGGAGGGGGCGATCACCGGGGAGCTGTTTTTT. Protein sequence: CALKEGAITGELFF.

This clonotype occurred many times. V usage is TRBV28 and J usage is TRBJ1-1; 7 positions agree with TRBD1. This CDR3 contains 15 residues. The ends lost 3 bases at V and 4 bases at J; junction bases unmatched: 8. Germline-derived CDR1 and CDR2 are MDHEN and SYDVKM. CDR3 in amino acids: CASSFPTGVGTEAFF. DNA of the CDR3: TGTGCCAGCAGTTTTCCTACAGGGGTAGGCACTGAAGCTTTCTTT.

This clonotype came up many times. Sequence at one end of the junction differs from germline and may be a read error. V is TRBV4-3 and J is TRBJ1-5; D gene unclear. CDR1 LGHNA and CDR2 YSLEER come from the germline V gene. This CDR3 is 13 amino acids long. In DNA form, the CDR3 reads TGTGCCAGCAGCCAAGACGGGAATCAGCCCCAGCATTTT. This encodes CASSQDGNQPQHF.

This clonotype was recorded at least ten times. The genes are TRBV6-1 and TRBJ2-6; TRBD1 might be the D (6 bases). The CDR3 has 16 amino acids. The ends were cut back, 5 bases at V and 2 bases at J, with 13 bases in the middle. Germline V gives CDR1 MNHNS, CDR2 SASEGT. The CDR3, as DNA: TGTGCCAGCAGTAACAGGGTTTCTGCTGGGGCCAACGTCCTGACTTTC. Protein product: CASSNRVSAGANVLTF.

This clonotype was found many times. The genes are TRBV20-1 and TRBJ2-7, with 11 bases fitting TRBD2. V lost 5 bases, J lost 2 bases, and 8 bases stayed unmatched. The CDR3 contains 15 residues. Germline assignment: CDR1 DFQATT and CDR2 SNEGSKA (reference sequence). In DNA form, the CDR3 reads TGCAGTGCTTCTTTAGCGGGAGGGAATCCCTACGAGCAGTACTTC. As protein: CSASLAGGNPYEQYF.

Many counts were recorded for this clonotype. This chain connects TRBV2 to TRBJ2-7, with D unclear. Germline V gene lookup returns CDR1 SNHLY and CDR2 FYNNEI. V lost 9 bases and J lost 2, with 17 bases in between. CDR3 length equals 14 residues. The DNA for the CDR3 is TGTGCCAGTCTCCTTCGGACGGTCACCTACGAGCAGTACTTC. As protein: CASLLRTVTYEQYF.

A few counts support this clonotype. J is TRBJ1-5 and V is TRBV20-1, with D uncertain. CDR1 and CDR2 (germline): DFQATT, SNEGSKA (reference sequence). V was pared by 3 bases and J by 1 base, with 13 bases between. This CDR3 is built from 15 residues. The CDR3 region is CSASLGKLSNQPQHF. The CDR3 DNA reads TGCAGTGCTAGTCTCGGGAAACTGAGCAATCAGCCCCAGCATTTT.

This clonotype was recorded at least ten times. This chain joins TRBV12-3 or TRBV12-4 and TRBJ1-1, with 7 bases that match TRBD1. The CDR3 runs to 15 residues. Trimming at V came to 6 bases and at J to 1 base, leaving 8 bases not matched to a gene. The CDR3 is CASSPRTGANTEAFF. As DNA, the CDR3 is TGTGCCAGCAGCCCCAGGACAGGAGCGAACACTGAAGCTTTCTTT.

The chain has TRBV20-1 and TRBJ2-1; the D is unclear. Germline V gene data show CDR1 as DFQATT and CDR2 as SNEGSKA (reference sequence). The CDR3 runs to 14 residues. V dropped 3 bases and J dropped 3 bases, with 12 bases sitting between them. Here the CDR3 DNA reads TGCAGTGCTAGTCGCTTAGCAGACTACAATGAGCAGTTCTTC. It is translated as CSASRLADYNEQFF.

For this clonotype: At one boundary the junction diverges from the germline segment, which might be a read error. The chain couples TRBV3-1 to TRBJ2-5; D may be TRBD1 (5 bases). Germline lookup yields CDR1 LGHDT and CDR2 YNNKEL (reference sequence). This CDR3 comprises 13 residues. DNA of the CDR3: TGTGCCAGCGGCCAGAAAGGGGTCGAGACCCAGTACTTC. This gives the protein CASGQKGVETQYF.

This clonotype came up many times. This rearrangement joins TRBV28 to TRBJ1-5; 9 nucleotides line up with TRBD1. This CDR3 is built from 14 residues. Germline V lookup: CDR1 MDHEN, CDR2 SYDVKM. Trimming at V came to 2 bases and at J to 11 bases, leaving 7 bases not matched to a gene. The CDR3 nucleotides read TGTGCCAGCAGTTTAGAGGACAGGGGCCGGGCCCAGCATTTT. As protein: CASSLEDRGRAQHF.

This clonotype has a handful of counts. The rearrangement links TRBV5-6 to TRBJ1-1; D possibly corresponds to TRBD1 (6 bases). The CDR3 loop spans 16 amino acids. Germline V CDR1 and CDR2: SGHDT, YYEEEE. V was cut by 3 bases and J by 7 bases, with 22 bases left in between. The CDR3 loop reads CASSSSRTRSRGEAFF. CDR3 bases: TGTGCCAGCAGCTCCTCCAGGACTCGTTCCAGGGGTGAAGCTTTCTTT.

This clonotype has just a few counts. The chain employs TRBV3-1 and TRBJ1-6; perhaps TRBD1 as D (5 bases). The length of the CDR3 is 16 residues. V lost 4 bases and J 8 bases, leaving 18 bases between the germline ends. Germline lookup yields CDR1 LGHDT and CDR2 YNNKEL (reference sequence). The CDR3 DNA follows: TGTGCCAGCAGCCTTGATGCCGGGACGGGCCATTCACCCCTCCACTTT. This translates into CASSLDAGTGHSPLHF.

The chain is built from TRBV20-1 and TRBJ2-7; D might be TRBD2 (7 bases). Per germline, CDR1 DFQATT and CDR2 SNEGSKA (reference sequence). The CDR3 is 13 residues long. V was clipped by 6 bases and J by 4 bases, with 16 bases between them. The DNA of the CDR3 is TGCAGTGCGGGGGGGCAGGGCACTTACGAGCAGTACTTC. It encodes CSAGGQGTYEQYF.

The rearrangement joins TRBV9 to TRBJ2-7; D gene ambiguous. The V gene lost 4 bases and the J gene lost 3 bases, with 14 bases spanning the gap. Germline V gene sequence: CDR1 SGDLS, CDR2 YYNGEE. This CDR3 spans 14 amino acids. In DNA form, the CDR3 reads TGTGCCAGCAGCCCCCTTGACGGAGACTACGAGCAGTACTTC. It translates to CASSPLDGDYEQYF.

CDR3 coding DNA: TGCGCCAGCGCCCCCTCGACTAGCGGGGACCAAGAGACCCAGTACTTC. Protein product: CASAPSTSGDQETQYF. The chain combines TRBV4-1 with TRBJ2-5, with 11 bases aligning to TRBD2. Trimming cost V 8 bases and J 0 bases; bases outside gene matches: 8. The germline CDR1 and CDR2 sequences are MGHRA and YSYEKL. This CDR3 contains 16 residues.

The chain has TRBV20-1 and TRBJ1-2; no firm D call. The V gene lost 4 bases and the J gene lost 2 bases, with 11 bases spanning the gap. Germline V gene lookup returns CDR1 DFQATT and CDR2 SNEGSKA (reference sequence). This CDR3 is built from 13 residues. Here the CDR3 reads CSAIPLSNYGYTF. The CDR3 DNA reads as TGCAGTGCTATTCCCTTGAGCAACTATGGCTACACCTTC.

This chain uses TRBV30 with TRBJ1-3, with D uncertain. Germline CDR1 reads GTSNPN; CDR2 reads SVGIG (reference sequence). The CDR3 extends over 13 amino acids. Trimming left V 4 bases short and J 1 base short, with 8 bases between. CDR3 coding DNA: TGTGCCTGGACCGCAGGATCTGGAAACACCATATATTTT. Amino acids: CAWTAGSGNTIYF.

This sequence joins TRBV19 and TRBJ2-7; D may be TRBD1 or TRBD2 (5 bases each). Looked up from germline, CDR1 is LNHDA and CDR2 is SQIVND (reference sequence). The V end lost 3 bases, the J end lost 5 bases, and 11 bases lay between the germline ends. The CDR3 length is 13 residues. DNA for the CDR3: TGTGCCAGTAGTATCAGGGACGTAGACGAGCAGTACTTC. Translating gives CASSIRDVDEQYF.